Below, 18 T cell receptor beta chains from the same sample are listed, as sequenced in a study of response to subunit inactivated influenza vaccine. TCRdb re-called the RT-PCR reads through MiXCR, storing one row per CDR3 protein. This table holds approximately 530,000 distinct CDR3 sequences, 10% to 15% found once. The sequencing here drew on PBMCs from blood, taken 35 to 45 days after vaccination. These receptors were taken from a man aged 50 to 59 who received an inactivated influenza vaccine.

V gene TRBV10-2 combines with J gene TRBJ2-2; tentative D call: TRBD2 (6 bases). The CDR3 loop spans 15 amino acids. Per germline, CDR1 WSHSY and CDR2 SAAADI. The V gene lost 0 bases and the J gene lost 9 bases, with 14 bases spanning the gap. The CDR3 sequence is CASSESGGLIRELFF. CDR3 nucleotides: TGCGCCAGCAGTGAGTCTGGAGGGTTAATCCGGGAGCTGTTTTTT.

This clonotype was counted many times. The CDR3 sequence: CATSNPTGAGYTF. The CDR3 DNA follows: TGTGCCACCAGCAACCCGACAGGGGCCGGCTACACCTTC. The chain carries TRBV15 and TRBJ1-2; 8 bases are shared with TRBD1. After removal of 4 bases from V and 8 bases from J, the junction contained 6 bases not matched to a gene. The CDR3 runs to 13 residues. Germline V gene sequence: CDR1 LNHNV, CDR2 YYDKDF (reference sequence).

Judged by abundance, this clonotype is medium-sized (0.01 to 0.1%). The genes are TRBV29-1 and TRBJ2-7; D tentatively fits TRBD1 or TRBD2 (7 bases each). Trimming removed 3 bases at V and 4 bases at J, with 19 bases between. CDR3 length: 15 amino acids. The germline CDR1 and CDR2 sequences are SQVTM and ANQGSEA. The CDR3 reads CSVESRGGGLYEQYF. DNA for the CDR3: TGCAGCGTTGAGAGCAGGGGGGGCGGTTTGTACGAGCAGTACTTC.

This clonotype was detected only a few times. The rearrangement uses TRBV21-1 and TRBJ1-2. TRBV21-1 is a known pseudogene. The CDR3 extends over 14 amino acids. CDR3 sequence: CASSNRTARYGYTF. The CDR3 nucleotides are TGTGCCAGCAGCAATAGAACAGCGCGCTATGGCTACACCTTC.

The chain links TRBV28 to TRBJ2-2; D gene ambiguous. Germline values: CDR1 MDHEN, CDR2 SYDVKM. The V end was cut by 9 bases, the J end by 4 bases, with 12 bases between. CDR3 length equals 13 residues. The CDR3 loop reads CASWWAITGELFF. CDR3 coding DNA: TGTGCCAGTTGGTGGGCAATCACCGGGGAGCTGTTTTTT. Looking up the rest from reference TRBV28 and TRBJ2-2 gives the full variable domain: DVKVTQSSRYLVKRTGEKVFLECVQDMDHENMFWYRQDPGLGLRLIYFSYDVKMKEKGDIPEGYSVSREKKERFSLILESASTNQTSMYLCASWWAITGELFFGEGSRLTVL.

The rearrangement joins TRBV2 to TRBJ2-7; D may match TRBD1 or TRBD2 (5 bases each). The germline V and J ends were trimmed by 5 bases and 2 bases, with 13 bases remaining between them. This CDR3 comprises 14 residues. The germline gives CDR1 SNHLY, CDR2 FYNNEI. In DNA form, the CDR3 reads TGTGCCAGCAGTCGGGGCCAGACCACCTACGAGCAGTACTTC. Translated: CASSRGQTTYEQYF.

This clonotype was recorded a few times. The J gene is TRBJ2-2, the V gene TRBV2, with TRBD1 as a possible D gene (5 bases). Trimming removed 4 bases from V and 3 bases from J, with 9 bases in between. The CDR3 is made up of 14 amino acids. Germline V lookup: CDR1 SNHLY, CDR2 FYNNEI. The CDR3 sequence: CASSVGADTGELFF. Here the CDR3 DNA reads TGTGCCAGCAGTGTAGGGGCGGACACCGGGGAGCTGTTTTTT.

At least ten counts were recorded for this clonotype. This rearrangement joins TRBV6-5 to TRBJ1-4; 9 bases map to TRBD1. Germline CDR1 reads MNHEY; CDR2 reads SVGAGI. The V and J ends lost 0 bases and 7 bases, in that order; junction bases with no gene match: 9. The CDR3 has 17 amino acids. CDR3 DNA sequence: TGTGCCAGCAGTTACTCGGTCCCCGGACAGGGGTCTGAAAAACTGTTTTTT. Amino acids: CASSYSVPGQGSEKLFF.

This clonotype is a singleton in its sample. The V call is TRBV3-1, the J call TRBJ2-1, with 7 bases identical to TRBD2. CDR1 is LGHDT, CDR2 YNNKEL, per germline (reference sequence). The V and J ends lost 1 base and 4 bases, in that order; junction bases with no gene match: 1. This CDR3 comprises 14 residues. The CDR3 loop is CASSQARGYNEQFF. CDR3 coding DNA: TGTGCCAGCAGCCAAGCGCGGGGGTACAATGAGCAGTTCTTC.

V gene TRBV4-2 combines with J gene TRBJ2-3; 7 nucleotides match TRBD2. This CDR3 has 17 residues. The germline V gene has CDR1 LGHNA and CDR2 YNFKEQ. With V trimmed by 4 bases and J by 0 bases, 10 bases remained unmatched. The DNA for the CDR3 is TGTGCCAGCAGCCCCGGGAGGCGGGGTGATAGCACAGATACGCAGTATTTT. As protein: CASSPGRRGDSTDTQYF.

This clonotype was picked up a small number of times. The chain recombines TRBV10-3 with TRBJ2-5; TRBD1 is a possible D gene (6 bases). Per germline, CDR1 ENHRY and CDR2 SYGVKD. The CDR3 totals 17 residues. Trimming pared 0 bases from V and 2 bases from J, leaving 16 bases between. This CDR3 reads CAISESYTTGLQETQYF. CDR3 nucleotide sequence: TGTGCCATCAGTGAGTCTTACACCACAGGGCTTCAAGAGACCCAGTACTTC.

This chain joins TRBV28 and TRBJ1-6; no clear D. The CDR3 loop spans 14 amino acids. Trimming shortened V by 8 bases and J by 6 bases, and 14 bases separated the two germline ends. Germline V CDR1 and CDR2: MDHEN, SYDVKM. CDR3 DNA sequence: TGTGCCAGCCAAAACGGGCCGGGTAATTCACCCCTCCACTTT. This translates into CASQNGPGNSPLHF.

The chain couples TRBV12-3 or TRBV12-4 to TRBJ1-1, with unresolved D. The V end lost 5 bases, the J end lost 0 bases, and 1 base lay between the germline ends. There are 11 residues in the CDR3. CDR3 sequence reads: CASSVNTEAFF. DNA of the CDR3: TGTGCCAGCAGTGTGAACACTGAAGCTTTCTTT.

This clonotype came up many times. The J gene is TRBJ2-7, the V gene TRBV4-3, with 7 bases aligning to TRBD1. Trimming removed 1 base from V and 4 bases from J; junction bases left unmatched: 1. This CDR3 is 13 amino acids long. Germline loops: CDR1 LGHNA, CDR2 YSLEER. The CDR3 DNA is TGCGCCAGCAGCCAAGCACAGGGGTACGAGCAGTACTTC. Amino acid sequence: CASSQAQGYEQYF.

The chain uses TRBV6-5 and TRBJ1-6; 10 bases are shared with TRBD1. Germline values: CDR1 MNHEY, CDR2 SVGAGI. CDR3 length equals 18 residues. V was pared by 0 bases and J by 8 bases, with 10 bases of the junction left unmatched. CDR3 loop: CASSYSGGTGVFDSPLHF. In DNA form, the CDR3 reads TGTGCCAGCAGTTACTCTGGCGGGACAGGGGTATTTGATTCACCCCTCCACTTT.

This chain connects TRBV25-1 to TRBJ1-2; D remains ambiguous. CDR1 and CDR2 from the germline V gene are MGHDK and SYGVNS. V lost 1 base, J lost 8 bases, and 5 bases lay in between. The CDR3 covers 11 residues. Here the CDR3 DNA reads TGTGCCAGCAGTGAATCGGTGGGCTACACCTTC. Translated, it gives CASSESVGYTF.

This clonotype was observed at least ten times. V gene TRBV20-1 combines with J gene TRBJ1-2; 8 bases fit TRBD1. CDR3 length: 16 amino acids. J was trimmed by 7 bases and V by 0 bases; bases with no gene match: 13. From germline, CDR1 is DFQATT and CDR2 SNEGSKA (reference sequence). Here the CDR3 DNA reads TGCAGTGCTAGAGATTCGCGACAGGGGAATCTGCCTGGCTACACCTTC. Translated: CSARDSRQGNLPGYTF.

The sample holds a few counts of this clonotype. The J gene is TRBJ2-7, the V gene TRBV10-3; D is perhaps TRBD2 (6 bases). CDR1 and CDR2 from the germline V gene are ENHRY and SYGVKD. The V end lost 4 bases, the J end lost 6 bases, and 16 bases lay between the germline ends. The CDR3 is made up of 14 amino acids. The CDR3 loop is CAISGVAGRVEQYF. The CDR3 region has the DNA TGTGCCATCAGTGGAGTTGCGGGACGTGTCGAGCAGTACTTC.